The T cell receptor beta chain described here comes from a study of regulatory and conventional T cells in RAG deficiency. Sequenced by immunoSEQ multiplex PCR; TCRdb stores in-frame clones only, minus some. In the table there are about 30,000 clones, approximately 96% of which are singletons. Note on this clone: Its antigen is unidentified.

Conventional CD4+ T cells were sorted from blood as CD25-low CD127-high cells. Study findings and constraints: Sorted Omenn CD25-high CD127-low cells may not be bona fide Tregs.

These data are also associated with another study on regulatory T cells. This second report adds: Amplification used 52 TRBV primers and 13 TRBJ primers.

This sequence was found in a human donor in good health. Sequenced sample: CD25- CD4+ T cells sorted from blood.

The CDR3 protein is CSVNSGADTQYF. Written as DNA, the CDR3 is TGCAGCGTGAATAGTGGAGCAGATACGCAGTATTTT. The chain has TRBV29-1 and TRBJ2-3; D is unresolved. The CDR3 loop spans 12 amino acids. V dropped 6 bases and J dropped 4 bases, with 11 bases sitting between them. Germline V gives CDR1 SQVTM, CDR2 ANQGSEA.